This T cell receptor beta chain is drawn from a study of shared clonotypes between healthy human individuals. This clone was observed a handful of times. Donors included only healthy HIV-negative adults lacking recent acute infections or vaccinations. Method: immunoSEQ multiplex PCR; TCRdb's copy keeps in-frame clones and lacks some. The data hold around 700,000 clones, with approximately 75% observed a single time. This CDR3 comprises 16 residues. Trimming pared 1 base from V and 2 bases from J, leaving 9 bases between. CDR1 MDHEN and CDR2 SYDVKM come from the germline V gene. V is TRBV28 and J is TRBJ2-6; no reliable D call. The sequencing sample was made of memory CD4+ T cells sorted from blood. Subset here: CD45RA-negative fraction. This sequence originates from a woman in her thirties in good health. This CDR3 is CASSLLSRTGANVLTF. In nucleotides, the CDR3 is TGTGCCAGCAGTTTATTGTCCCGGACTGGGGCCAACGTCCTGACTTTC.